A single sample gave rise to the 24 T cell receptor beta chains below, sequenced in a study of graft-versus-host responses after intestinal transplantation. Sequencing used immunoSEQ multiplex PCR; TCRdb keeps in-frame clones, though not all of them. The table has approximately 90,000 clones, around 90% seen once. Antigen specificity for these receptors is unknown. Sequences were derived from unstimulated CD4+ T cells sorted from spleen or lymph node cells, sampled before transplant. The origin of the receptors is a human donor who was the organ donor for an intestinal transplant.

The chain uses TRBV7-2 and TRBJ2-7, with 7 bases that match TRBD2. The germline V gene encodes CDR1 SGHTA and CDR2 FQGNSA. This CDR3 has 17 amino acids. With 1 base clipped from V and 9 bases from J, the junction kept 18 bases outside the gene matches. The CDR3 sequence is CASSLEYGERDLLGQYF. The CDR3 DNA reads as TGTGCCAGCAGCTTAGAATATGGGGAGCGGGACCTCCTGGGGCAGTACTTC.

Here the CDR3 DNA reads TGTGCCAGCAGCTCGATCAAGACTAGTCCCCGTATCACCGGGGAGCTGTTTTTT. As protein: CASSSIKTSPRITGELFF. The chain joins TRBV13 to TRBJ2-2, with a tentative D call TRBD2 (6 bases). Looked up from germline, CDR1 is PRHDT and CDR2 is FYEKMQ (reference sequence). Trimming removed 4 bases from V and 4 bases from J, with 22 bases in between. The CDR3 length is 18 residues.

The rearrangement joins TRBV7-3 to TRBJ2-7; 8 nucleotides match TRBD2. The CDR3 has 14 amino acids. Germline V CDR1 and CDR2: SGHTA, FQGTGA. V was clipped by 0 bases and J by 4 bases; unmatched bases: 2. In DNA, the CDR3 is TGTGCCAGCAGCTTAACCGGGGGGGATTACGAGCAGTACTTC. Its protein is CASSLTGGDYEQYF.

This rearrangement joins TRBV7-3 to TRBJ2-1; no clear D. V gave up 5 bases and J gave up 10 bases, with 12 bases separating them. Germline assignment: CDR1 SGHTA and CDR2 FQGTGA. The CDR3 has 12 residues. The DNA of the CDR3 is TGTGCCAGCAGCCCCCGTTCCGGGGAGCAGTTCTTC. Its translation: CASSPRSGEQFF. Supplemented by reference TRBV7-3 and TRBJ2-1, the full variable domain reads GAGVSQTPSNKVTEKGKYVELRCDPISGHTALYWYRQSLGQGPEFLIYFQGTGAADDSGLPNDRFFAVRPEGSVSTLKIQRTERGDSAVYLCASSPRSGEQFFGPGTRLTVL.

This chain connects TRBV4-3 to TRBJ2-5, with D maybe TRBD1 (5 bases). Between the trimmed V and J ends, which lost 5 bases and 2 bases, there was a span of 9 bases. The V gene's germline CDR1 is LGHNA and CDR2 YSLEER. This CDR3 has 13 amino acids. The CDR3 region has the DNA TGCGCCAGCAGCATACAGGTTCAAGAGACCCAGTACTTC. Translation: CASSIQVQETQYF.

The chain recombines TRBV5-1 with TRBJ2-7; weak D call: TRBD1 (6 bases). V was clipped by 0 bases and J by 2 bases, with 15 bases between them. The V gene's germline CDR1 is SGHRS and CDR2 YFSETQ. The CDR3 length is 16 residues. CDR3 bases: TGCGCCAGCAGCTTGGACCCACAGGGAACCACCTACGAGCAGTACTTC. Translated: CASSLDPQGTTYEQYF.

The chain combines TRBV29-1 with TRBJ2-7; D might be TRBD2 (6 bases). The ends were cut back, 7 bases at V and 2 bases at J, with 12 bases in the middle. This CDR3 has 12 residues. The germline CDR1 and CDR2 sequences are SQVTM and ANQGSEA. In DNA, the CDR3 is TGCAGCGCCGGGACTTCAACCTACGAGCAGTACTTC. Translating gives CSAGTSTYEQYF.

This clone was counted once. The V and J genes are TRBV11-2 and TRBJ2-2; a possible D gene is TRBD2 (6 bases). Trimming left V 7 bases short and J 6 bases short, with 12 bases between. Germline-derived CDR1 and CDR2 are SGHAT and FQNNGV. The CDR3 runs 13 residues. In DNA form, the CDR3 reads TGTGCCAGCACCCCCTGGGGGGCCGGGGAGCTGTTTTTT. Protein product: CASTPWGAGELFF.

The chain couples TRBV28 to TRBJ2-7; 8 nucleotides line up with TRBD1. Germline V gene data show CDR1 as MDHEN and CDR2 as SYDVKM. The CDR3 contains 13 residues. Trimming at V came to 8 bases and at J to 7 bases, leaving 10 bases not matched to a gene. The CDR3 nucleotides read TGTGCCAGCTATCTGACAGGGGTGGGGGAGCAGTACTTC. It codes for CASYLTGVGEQYF.

The rearrangement uses TRBV18 and TRBJ2-6; TRBD2 is a possible D gene (6 bases). The length of the CDR3 is 19 residues. CDR1 is KGHSH, CDR2 LQKENI, per germline. V was trimmed by 0 bases and J by 4 bases, leaving 19 bases between them. CDR3 DNA: TGTGCCAGCTCACCACCGTTCATTCAGGGACTTTACGGGGCCAACGTCCTGACTTTC. This gives the protein CASSPPFIQGLYGANVLTF.

The gene calls are TRBV7-9 and TRBJ2-2, with D possibly being TRBD1 (6 bases). CDR3 length: 16 residues. Germline values: CDR1 SEHNR, CDR2 FQNEAQ (reference sequence). Trimming removed 0 bases from V and 7 bases from J, with 15 bases in between. The chain's CDR3 is CASSLAARGLGGELFF. The CDR3 coding sequence is TGTGCCAGCAGCTTAGCGGCCAGGGGATTGGGCGGGGAGCTGTTTTTT. The variable domain in full, with the rest retrieved from reference TRBV7-9 and TRBJ2-2, is DTGVSQNPRHKITKRGQNVTFRCDPISEHNRLYWYRQTLGQGPEFLTYFQNEAQLEKSRLLSDRFSAERPKGSFSTLEIQRTEQGDSAMYLCASSLAARGLGGELFFGEGSRLTVL.

The chain recombines TRBV4-2 with TRBJ1-5; D is unresolved. Trimming took 0 bases from V and 3 from J, leaving 15 bases between them. Germline-derived CDR1 and CDR2 are LGHNA and YNFKEQ. This CDR3 has 17 amino acids. Here the CDR3 reads CASSQDALGLINQPQHF. The DNA for the CDR3 is TGTGCCAGCAGCCAAGATGCCCTAGGACTGATCAATCAGCCCCAGCATTTT.

The V call is TRBV5-1, the J call TRBJ1-1; 8 nucleotides line up with TRBD1. Germline values: CDR1 SGHRS, CDR2 YFSETQ. V shed 4 bases and J 5 bases; nucleotides not matched to a gene: 7. The length of the CDR3 is 14 residues. This CDR3 reads CASSATGAVTEAFF. The CDR3 nucleotides read TGCGCCAGCAGCGCGACAGGGGCGGTGACTGAAGCTTTCTTT.

The V and J genes are TRBV5-4 and TRBJ1-2; a weak D match, TRBD1 (6 bases). Trimming left V 3 bases short and J 4 bases short, with 16 bases between. Germline V lookup: CDR1 SGHNT, CDR2 YYREEE (reference sequence). The CDR3 extends over 15 amino acids. CDR3 residues: CASSSRGGRSYGYTF. CDR3 DNA: TGTGCCAGCAGCTCCCGGGGGGGGCGGTCCTATGGCTACACCTTC.

V gene TRBV11-3 combines with J gene TRBJ2-5, with 9 bases aligning to TRBD2. The CDR3 totals 17 residues. From germline, CDR1 is SGHNT and CDR2 YENEEA. J lost 6 bases, V lost 2 bases, and 13 bases had no gene match. The CDR3: CASSLLARGGHRQTQYF. Written as DNA, the CDR3 is TGTGCCAGCAGCTTATTGGCGCGGGGGGGCCACAGGCAGACCCAGTACTTC.

This chain connects TRBV4-1 to TRBJ1-4; TRBD1 agrees at 10 bases. The CDR3 runs to 16 residues. The J segment lost 6 bases and the V segment lost 4 bases, leaving 8 bases of the junction unmatched. Germline-derived CDR1 and CDR2 are MGHRA and YSYEKL. Here the CDR3 reads CASSRTAGQGHEKLFF. The CDR3 nucleotides are TGCGCCAGCAGCCGAACCGCGGGACAGGGGCATGAAAAACTGTTTTTT.

The rearrangement joins TRBV28 to TRBJ2-4, with D possibly TRBD1 on 5 matching bases. The germline V gene has CDR1 MDHEN and CDR2 SYDVKM. V gave up 5 bases and J gave up 6 bases, with 11 bases separating them. The CDR3 runs to 13 residues. DNA of the CDR3: TGTGCCAGCAGTATACCGACAGTAAACATTCAGTACTTC. It yields the protein CASSIPTVNIQYF.

This clone was found once. The genes are TRBV30 and TRBJ1-1; the D gene is possibly TRBD1 (6 bases). V was shortened by 8 bases and J by 0 bases, with 13 bases between the two germline ends. The V gene's germline CDR1 is GTSNPN and CDR2 SVGIG (reference sequence). The CDR3 is made up of 13 amino acids. CDR3 nucleotide sequence: TGTGCCGTGAGGGGGTACATGAACACTGAAGCTTTCTTT. It codes for CAVRGYMNTEAFF.

The J gene is TRBJ2-7, the V gene TRBV2; 8 bases agree with TRBD2. V lost 10 bases and J lost 3; bases outside the gene matches: 14. Per the germline V gene, CDR1 is SNHLY and CDR2 is FYNNEI. This CDR3 has 15 residues. For the CDR3, the DNA is TGTGCCATCGCAAACCAGCGGGGGATCCACTACGAGCAGTACTTC. It yields the protein CAIANQRGIHYEQYF.

V gene TRBV11-2 combines with J gene TRBJ1-3, with 7 bases aligning to TRBD1. Germline V lookup: CDR1 SGHAT, CDR2 FQNNGV. This CDR3 is 14 amino acids long. V trimming: 2 bases; J trimming: 8 bases; junction bases outside the gene matches: 6. CDR3 loop: CASSLTLRGDTIYF. CDR3 coding DNA: TGTGCCAGCAGCTTAACTCTCAGGGGGGACACCATATATTTT.

The chain joins TRBV29-1 to TRBJ2-5, with 10 bases identical to TRBD1. The V gene end was trimmed by 6 bases and the J gene end by 5 bases; junction bases not matched to a gene: 12. The CDR3 runs 15 residues. Germline CDR1 and CDR2: SQVTM and ANQGSEA. The CDR3 nucleotides are TGCAGCGTCGCCGGGACAGGGGCCCCTTCGGAGACCCAGTACTTC. It codes for CSVAGTGAPSETQYF.

The V call is TRBV10-2, the J call TRBJ2-7, with D possibly matching TRBD2 (5 bases). In germline, CDR1 is WSHSY, CDR2 SAAADI. V was trimmed by 6 bases and J by 7 bases, leaving 10 bases between them. CDR3 length equals 11 residues. Here the CDR3 DNA reads TGCGCCAGCAGCCAGCGGTGGGAGCAGTACTTC. Translating gives CASSQRWEQYF.

The chain links TRBV7-2 to TRBJ2-7; D not certain. Trimming shortened V by 5 bases and J by 0 bases, and 14 bases separated the two germline ends. Germline V gives CDR1 SGHTA, CDR2 FQGNSA. This CDR3 contains 15 residues. In nucleotides, the CDR3 is TGTGCCAGCAGCCCGCTCGGCCGGAGCTCCTACGAGCAGTACTTC. Translating gives CASSPLGRSSYEQYF.

This rearrangement joins TRBV4-1 to TRBJ1-4; 7 bases map to TRBD1. The germline CDR1 and CDR2 sequences are MGHRA and YSYEKL. This CDR3 region has 17 residues. The V and J ends lost 0 bases and 6 bases, in that order; junction bases with no gene match: 10. In DNA form, the CDR3 reads TGCGCCAGCAGCCAAGATAGACAGGGAGGCTCCCATGAAAAACTGTTTTTT. Protein: CASSQDRQGGSHEKLFF.